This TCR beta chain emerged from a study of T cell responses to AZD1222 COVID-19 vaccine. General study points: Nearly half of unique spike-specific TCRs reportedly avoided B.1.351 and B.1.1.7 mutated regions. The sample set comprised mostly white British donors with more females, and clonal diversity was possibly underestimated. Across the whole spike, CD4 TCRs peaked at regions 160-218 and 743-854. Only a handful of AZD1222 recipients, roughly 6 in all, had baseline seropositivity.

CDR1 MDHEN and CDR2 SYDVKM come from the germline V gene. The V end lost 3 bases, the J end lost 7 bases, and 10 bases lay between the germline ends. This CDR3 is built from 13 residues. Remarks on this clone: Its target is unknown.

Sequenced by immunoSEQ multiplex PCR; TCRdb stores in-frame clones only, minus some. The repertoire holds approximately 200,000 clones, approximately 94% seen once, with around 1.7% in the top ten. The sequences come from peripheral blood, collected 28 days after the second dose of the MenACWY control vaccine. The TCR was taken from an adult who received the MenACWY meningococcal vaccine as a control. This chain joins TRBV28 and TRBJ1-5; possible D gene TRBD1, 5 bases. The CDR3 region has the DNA TGTGCCAGCAGTTTGGGACCGCCCCAGCCCCAGCATTTT. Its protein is CASSLGPPQPQHF. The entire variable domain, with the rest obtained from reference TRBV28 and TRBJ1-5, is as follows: DVKVTQSSRYLVKRTGEKVFLECVQDMDHENMFWYRQDPGLGLRLIYFSYDVKMKEKGDIPEGYSVSREKKERFSLILESASTNQTSMYLCASSLGPPQPQHFGDGTRLSIL.